These 18 T cell receptor beta chains came from one sample sequenced in a study of blood T cell repertoires in COVID-19. The data were produced by immunoSEQ multiplex PCR, yet TCRdb's version contains in-frame clones alone and is incomplete. The sample records about 170,000 clones, roughly nine tenths being singletons. Sequenced sample: peripheral blood. The receptors were sampled from a woman in her sixties or seventies with COVID-19, enrolled during active disease.

This clone occurred once. J is TRBJ1-6 and V is TRBV30; no reliable D call. The CDR3 has 15 amino acids. Germline CDR1 GTSNPN, CDR2 SVGIG (reference sequence). The germline V and J ends were trimmed by 4 bases and 0 bases, with 10 bases remaining between them. CDR3 loop: CAWNRLSSYNSPLHF. In DNA form, the CDR3 reads TGTGCCTGGAACCGACTTAGCTCCTATAATTCACCCCTCCACTTT.

The rearrangement links TRBV2 to TRBJ2-1; 7 nucleotides align to TRBD2. Trimming took 2 bases from V and 3 from J; bases not matched to a gene: 7. The germline CDR1 and CDR2 sequences are SNHLY and FYNNEI. This CDR3 spans 16 amino acids. CDR3 in DNA: TGTGCCAGCAGTGAAAGGGCGGGAGCATTCTACAATGAGCAGTTCTTC. The encoded protein is CASSERAGAFYNEQFF.

This chain links TRBV6-5 with TRBJ1-2; no clear D. The CDR3 is 14 amino acids. The germline V gene encodes CDR1 MNHEY and CDR2 SVGAGI. V gave up 0 bases and J gave up 7 bases, with 12 bases separating them. This chain's CDR3 is CASSYSADLGGYTF. CDR3 bases: TGTGCCAGCAGTTACTCGGCAGACTTAGGTGGCTACACCTTC.

There are a few counts of this clone. The chain combines TRBV11-2 with TRBJ1-2; possible D gene TRBD1, 6 bases. The CDR3 contains 14 residues. The V end was cut by 2 bases, the J end by 5 bases, with 12 bases between. Germline V gives CDR1 SGHAT, CDR2 FQNNGV. Written as DNA, the CDR3 is TGTGCCAGCAGCTTATTCTTGGGGGCGTATGGCTACACCTTC. Its protein is CASSLFLGAYGYTF.

This chain joins TRBV28 and TRBJ2-7; tentatively, D is TRBD1 (6 bases). V lost 5 bases, J lost 5 bases, and 13 bases lay in between. In germline, CDR1 is MDHEN, CDR2 SYDVKM. There are 13 residues in the CDR3. The CDR3 protein is CASSNRVPHEQYF. The CDR3, as DNA: TGTGCCAGCAGTAACAGGGTTCCCCACGAGCAGTACTTC.

The chain joins TRBV3-1 (or the pseudogene TRBV3-2) to TRBJ1-2; D possibly corresponds to TRBD1 (6 bases). The CDR3 spans 15 residues. Deletions cut 5 bases from V and 8 bases from J, with 21 bases between. Germline lookup yields CDR1 LGHDT and CDR2 YNNKEL (reference sequence). CDR3 bases: TGTGCCAGCAGCTCCTTCGACAGGCCCGATGGGGGCTACACCTTC. It yields the protein CASSSFDRPDGGYTF.

This sequence joins TRBV21-1 and TRBJ1-4; whether TRBD1, the table's D call, matches the DNA was not checked. TRBV21-1 is a pseudogene. This CDR3 spans 16 amino acids. In DNA form, the CDR3 reads TGTGCCAGCAGCAGAAATTTGGACAGGGAGGGCGAAAAACTGTTTTTT. Translated: CASSRNLDREGEKLFF.

The chain combines TRBV7-3 with TRBJ1-6; D might be TRBD1 (6 bases). V lost 4 bases and J 8 bases, leaving 9 bases between the germline ends. The CDR3 is 13 residues long. From germline, CDR1 is SGHTA and CDR2 FQGTGA. The CDR3 sequence: CASSSSGDSPLHF. The DNA for the CDR3 is TGTGCCAGCAGCTCCTCAGGGGATTCACCCCTCCACTTT.

This chain uses TRBV28 with TRBJ2-7, with 11 bases that match TRBD2. V trimming: 2 bases; J trimming: 2 bases; junction bases outside the gene matches: 5. This CDR3 is 16 amino acids long. Germline assignment: CDR1 MDHEN and CDR2 SYDVKM. DNA of the CDR3: TGTGCCAGCAGTTTACAGGGACTAGCGGAAACCTACGAGCAGTACTTC. Amino acids: CASSLQGLAETYEQYF.

The chain has TRBV7-3 and TRBJ2-1; 12 bases are a match to TRBD2. The CDR3 is 16 amino acids. The V and J ends lost 5 bases and 0 bases, in that order; junction bases with no gene match: 2. Germline CDR1 is SGHTA and CDR2 is FQGTGA. The CDR3 DNA reads TGTGCCAGCAGCCCGACTAGCGGGAGCTCCTACAATGAGCAGTTCTTC. Translated: CASSPTSGSSYNEQFF.

CDR3 sequence (DNA): TGTGCCAGCAGCTATATGGCCGGACAGGGGGCCTACGAGCAGTACTTC. It is translated as CASSYMAGQGAYEQYF. The V call is TRBV5-8, the J call TRBJ2-7, with 10 bases lining up with TRBD1. Germline CDR1 reads SGHTS; CDR2 reads YDEGEE. Trimming cost V 3 bases and J 2 bases; bases outside gene matches: 8. The CDR3 totals 16 residues.

This sequence joins TRBV7-9 and TRBJ2-1; 9 nucleotides align to TRBD2. The CDR3 has 11 amino acids. From germline, CDR1 is SEHNR and CDR2 FQNEAQ (reference sequence). In nucleotides, the CDR3 is TGTTGCCTAGCGGGATACAATGAGCAGTTCTTC. It yields the protein CCLAGYNEQFF.

The chain is built from TRBV11-1 and TRBJ2-5; 7 nucleotides match TRBD1. Germline CDR1 is SGHAT and CDR2 is FQDESV (reference sequence). J gave up 3 bases and V 4 bases, and 5 bases lay outside the gene matches. The CDR3 spans 14 residues. This chain's CDR3 is CASSSQDREETQYF. The CDR3 region has the DNA TGTGCCAGCAGCTCCCAAGACAGGGAAGAGACCCAGTACTTC.

V gene TRBV27 combines with J gene TRBJ2-3; D gene uncertain. The CDR3 runs 15 residues. V was clipped by 1 base and J by 0 bases, with 8 bases between them. The germline gives CDR1 MNHEY, CDR2 SMNVEV (reference sequence). CDR3 region: CASSLWVGSTDTQYF. The CDR3 DNA reads as TGTGCCAGCAGTTTATGGGTCGGGAGCACAGATACGCAGTATTTT.

The chain recombines TRBV5-6 with TRBJ2-1, with a possible D match to TRBD2 (6 bases). The CDR3 totals 15 residues. V lost 4 bases, J lost 7 bases, and 18 bases lay in between. CDR1 is SGHDT, CDR2 YYEEEE, per germline. The CDR3: CASSPRLDSLNEQFF. In DNA form, the CDR3 reads TGTGCCAGCAGCCCCCGACTAGATTCACTTAATGAGCAGTTCTTC.

The rearrangement uses TRBV18 and TRBJ2-7, with a tentative D call TRBD2 (6 bases). The V and J ends lost 5 bases and 3 bases respectively, with 38 bases between them. The CDR3 runs 22 residues. CDR1 is KGHSH, CDR2 LQKENI, per germline. CDR3 loop: CASSSPPRLGAGGTPLFYEQYF. CDR3 bases: TGTGCCAGCTCATCCCCACCTCGGTTAGGGGCGGGCGGGACTCCGCTTTTCTACGAGCAGTACTTC.

As to this clone: Germline and junction disagree at one end, which may indicate a read error. The gene calls are TRBV3-1 (or the pseudogene TRBV3-2) and TRBJ1-2; D possibly corresponds to TRBD1 (6 bases). This CDR3 is 15 amino acids long. Germline values: CDR1 LGHDT, CDR2 YNNKEL (reference sequence). The CDR3 DNA reads as TGTGCCAGCAGGCAAGGAGGACAGATCAACTATGGCTACACCTTC. This gives the protein CASRQGGQINYGYTF.

V and J are TRBV5-5 and TRBJ1-6; D not certain. The V and J ends lost 0 bases and 0 bases respectively, with 16 bases between them. Looked up from germline, CDR1 is SGHKS and CDR2 is YYEKEE (reference sequence). The CDR3 is 19 amino acids. CDR3: CASSLVASPGSSYNSPLHF. The CDR3 nucleotides read TGTGCCAGCAGCTTGGTGGCTAGCCCTGGGAGCTCCTATAATTCACCCCTCCACTTT.